Listed here is a single T cell receptor beta chain. These data come from a study of T cells in Graves' hyperthyroidism and ophthalmopathy. The TCR beta CDR3 regions underwent amplification using RNA transcripts as the source. Using the HTBI primer set, a first-round RT-PCR was run on the TCR CDR3. TCRdb reanalysed the multiplex PCR reads using MiXCR and keeps one entry per CDR3 protein. Of over 120,000 distinct CDR3 sequences listed, around 20% are singletons. Trimming took 4 bases from V and 0 from J; bases not matched to a gene: 9. The CDR3 totals 16 residues. Germline V gene data show CDR1 as MGHRA and CDR2 as YSYEKL. Each diagnosis was grounded in clinical symptoms, serum thyroxine and TRAb, thyroid ultrasound, and orbital computed tomography.

The sample taken for sequencing was blood. The receptor was derived from a woman between 50 and 59 years old with Graves' hyperthyroidism that later progressed to Graves' ophthalmopathy. V is TRBV4-1 and J is TRBJ2-7; 7 bases match TRBD2. CDR3 nucleotides: TGCGCCAGCAGCCCTGGGGCTAGCGGCCTCTCCTACGAGCAGTACTTC. It translates to CASSPGASGLSYEQYF.